Below, 17 T cell receptor beta chains from the same sample are listed, as sequenced in a study of T cell repertoires in cytomegalovirus infection. One entry per CDR3 protein, called by TCRdb with MiXCR from the reads. The profile shows fewer than 1,000,000 distinct CDR3 sequences, approximately 31% of them singletons. No cognate antigen is known for these TCRs. Sample: cultured CD8+ T cells from PBMCs, taken from culture after CMV antigen stimulation. These receptor sequences come from a human donor in good health (CMV status not recorded). Some clones in this sample may be carry-over from other donors' samples.

This chain joins TRBV6-2 or TRBV6-3 and TRBJ2-4; D is perhaps TRBD2 (5 bases). From germline, CDR1 is MNHEY and CDR2 SVGEGT. V shed 10 bases and J shed 6 bases, with 16 bases lying between them. The CDR3 sequence is 13 residues long. The CDR3 protein is CATVGGEGNIQYF. In nucleotides, the CDR3 is TGTGCCACCGTTGGAGGCGAGGGAAACATTCAGTACTTC.

V is TRBV7-6 and J is TRBJ1-2; the D gene is possibly TRBD1 (6 bases). This CDR3 comprises 12 residues. Trimming shortened V by 6 bases and J by 8 bases, and 13 bases separated the two germline ends. Germline values: CDR1 SGHVS, CDR2 FNYEAQ. The CDR3 DNA follows: TGTGCCAGCAGGCAGGAGGGGGAAGGCTACACCTTC. It is translated as CASRQEGEGYTF.

This clonotype was seen only a few times. The chain recombines TRBV27 with TRBJ1-1; no clear D gene. With 4 bases removed from V and 0 bases from J, the gap between germline ends came to 9 bases. This CDR3 contains 14 residues. Germline CDR1 is MNHEY and CDR2 is SMNVEV (reference sequence). CDR3 in amino acids: CASSSIPVNTEAFF. Here the CDR3 DNA reads TGTGCCAGCAGTTCCATCCCAGTGAACACTGAAGCTTTCTTT.

The sample holds many counts of this clonotype. This rearrangement joins TRBV7-2 to TRBJ2-1, with 7 bases identical to TRBD1. CDR1 and CDR2 (germline): SGHTA, FQGNSA. The CDR3 is made up of 13 amino acids. With V trimmed by 5 bases and J by 8 bases, 6 bases remained unmatched. CDR3 sequence: CASSDGQADEQFF. CDR3 sequence (DNA): TGTGCCAGCAGCGATGGACAGGCAGATGAGCAGTTCTTC.

This chain uses TRBV12-3 or TRBV12-4 with TRBJ2-7, with 7 bases lining up with TRBD1. With V trimmed by 7 bases and J by 0 bases, 6 bases remained unmatched. The CDR3 is made up of 14 amino acids. The DNA for the CDR3 is TGTGCCAGCACCTGGGACAGTTACTCCTACGAGCAGTACTTC. Translation: CASTWDSYSYEQYF.

This clonotype was detected many times. The chain joins TRBV12-3 or TRBV12-4 to TRBJ1-1, with D hard to call. V dropped 6 bases and J dropped 4 bases, with 12 bases sitting between them. CDR3 length equals 13 residues. The CDR3 sequence: CASRDGSGTEAFF. CDR3 coding DNA: TGTGCCAGCAGGGACGGGTCGGGCACTGAAGCTTTCTTT.

V gene TRBV5-1 combines with J gene TRBJ2-1; D is unresolved. The length of the CDR3 is 13 residues. Trimming left V 0 bases short and J 10 bases short, with 11 bases between. Germline lookup yields CDR1 SGHRS and CDR2 YFSETQ. In DNA, the CDR3 is TGCGCCAGCAGCTTGGGTGCCTTCCTGGAGCAGTTCTTC. Translated, it gives CASSLGAFLEQFF.

The V gene is TRBV7-2, the J gene TRBJ2-1, with D possibly being TRBD2 (5 bases). CDR1 and CDR2 from the germline V gene are SGHTA and FQGNSA. V was cut by 7 bases and J by 6 bases, with 19 bases left in between. The CDR3 length is 15 residues. CDR3 sequence: CASTPGKGFSNEQFF. In DNA form, the CDR3 reads TGTGCCAGCACTCCGGGGAAGGGCTTCTCCAATGAGCAGTTCTTC.

This clonotype was recorded at least ten times. The chain uses TRBV7-8 and TRBJ2-1; D may be TRBD1 (6 bases). The CDR3 has 14 residues. Deletions cut 5 bases from V and 5 bases from J, with 13 bases between. Germline V CDR1 and CDR2: SGHVS, FQNEAQ. CDR3 protein: CASSRNNRDNEQFF. CDR3 DNA sequence: TGTGCCAGCAGCCGAAACAACAGGGACAATGAGCAGTTCTTC.

This clonotype was picked up one time. V and J are TRBV2 and TRBJ1-5; D gene ambiguous. The CDR3 has 19 amino acids. Germline loops: CDR1 SNHLY, CDR2 FYNNEI. The germline V and J ends were trimmed by 6 bases and 2 bases, with 26 bases remaining between them. This CDR3 reads CASRTFGEESEWRNQPQHF. CDR3 sequence (DNA): TGTGCCAGCAGGACGTTCGGCGAGGAGTCCGAGTGGCGCAATCAGCCCCAGCATTTT.

This clonotype has just a few counts. The chain recombines TRBV7-3 with TRBJ2-1; D gene uncertain. Looked up from germline, CDR1 is SGHTA and CDR2 is FQGTGA. V lost 1 base, J lost 0 bases, and 7 bases lay in between. CDR3 length: 15 residues. The CDR3 nucleotides read TGTGCCAGCAGCTTAATATCCAGCTCCTACAATGAGCAGTTCTTC. It codes for CASSLISSSYNEQFF.

This clonotype was counted at least ten times. CDR3 sequence: CASSPRTGDVYGYTF. CDR3 bases: TGTGCCAGCAGCCCCCGGACAGGGGATGTATATGGCTACACCTTC. The genes are TRBV7-2 and TRBJ1-2, with 9 bases matching TRBD1. Per the germline V gene, CDR1 is SGHTA and CDR2 is FQGNSA. Trimming at V came to 5 bases and at J to 5 bases, leaving 9 bases not matched to a gene. This CDR3 has 15 amino acids.

V is TRBV6-5 and J is TRBJ1-1, with a possible D match to TRBD1 (5 bases). CDR3 length: 12 amino acids. Per the germline V gene, CDR1 is MNHEY and CDR2 is SVGAGI. V was cut by 3 bases and J by 6 bases, with 8 bases left in between. The CDR3 coding sequence is TGTGCCAGCAGTTATCGGGGCGCTGAAGCTTTCTTT. It is translated as CASSYRGAEAFF.

The chain couples TRBV13 to TRBJ2-6; TRBD1 aligns across 8 bases. CDR1 and CDR2 (germline): PRHDT, FYEKMQ (reference sequence). This CDR3 is built from 16 residues. The V gene end was trimmed by 5 bases and the J gene end by 3 bases; junction bases not matched to a gene: 6. The CDR3 protein is CASSEGQGIGANVLTF. CDR3 DNA sequence: TGTGCCAGCAGCGAAGGACAGGGTATTGGGGCCAACGTCCTGACTTTC.

This clonotype has a handful of counts. The chain is built from TRBV7-8 and TRBJ1-2; 9 bases fit TRBD1. Germline lookup yields CDR1 SGHVS and CDR2 FQNEAQ. After removal of 6 bases from V and 7 bases from J, the junction contained 12 bases not matched to a gene. The CDR3 spans 15 residues. The CDR3 DNA sequence: TGTGCCAGCAGGGGGGGGACAGGGAGATCGGGTGGCTACACCTTC. The encoded protein is CASRGGTGRSGGYTF.

This clonotype appeared a few times. CDR3 residues: CSASDSGGPYNEQFF. The CDR3, as DNA: TGCAGTGCTAGTGATAGCGGGGGGCCCTACAATGAGCAGTTCTTC. V is TRBV20-1 and J is TRBJ2-1; 10 nucleotides agree with TRBD2. V shed 3 bases, J shed 2 bases, and the junction held 4 bases outside the gene matches. CDR1 is DFQATT and CDR2 is SNEGSKA in the germline V gene (reference sequence). The CDR3 runs to 15 residues.

This clonotype came up a few times. The chain recombines TRBV12-5 with TRBJ2-6, with D unresolved. The V gene's germline CDR1 is LGHNT and CDR2 FRNRAP. CDR3 size: 17 residues. V was clipped by 4 bases and J by 0 bases, with 13 bases between them. The DNA of the CDR3 is TGTGCTAGTGGTTGGTTGACGGAACCCTCTGGGGCCAACGTCCTGACTTTC. Protein product: CASGWLTEPSGANVLTF.